These 7 T cell receptor beta chains originate from one sample sequenced in a study of post-analysis software for immune sequencing data. Study-level results: With TRBV5-6, TRBV5-1 and TRBV20-1 included, about five TRBV segments were more frequent in patients than in controls.

TCR beta cDNA libraries included unique molecular identifiers. Using its own MiXCR run on the PCR reads, TCRdb lists one record per CDR3 protein. The sample holds 450,000 or so distinct CDR3 sequences, nearly 45% seen once. These TCRs' antigens remain unknown. The sequencing sample was made of blood. The origin of the receptors is a girl aged 10-17 years with multiple sclerosis.

In its sample, this clonotype was seen a few times. This rearrangement joins TRBV28 to TRBJ2-5; 11 bases are a match to TRBD1. The CDR3 has 15 residues. The germline V gene encodes CDR1 MDHEN and CDR2 SYDVKM. The V gene end was trimmed by 6 bases and the J gene end by 6 bases; junction bases not matched to a gene: 9. The CDR3 DNA reads as TGTGCCAGCAGCCCTTGGGGGACAGGGGGAAAGACCCAGTACTTC. Its translation is CASSPWGTGGKTQYF.

The chain has TRBV4-2 and TRBJ2-7; D is perhaps TRBD2 (6 bases). CDR1 is LGHNA, CDR2 YNFKEQ, per germline. This CDR3 has 15 amino acids. Trimming pared 0 bases from V and 2 bases from J, leaving 11 bases between. CDR3: CASSQDVGEAYEQYF. The CDR3 region has the DNA TGTGCCAGCAGCCAAGATGTGGGGGAGGCCTACGAGCAGTACTTC.

This clonotype occurred once. V usage is TRBV6-1 and J usage is TRBJ1-5; maybe TRBD1 (6 bases). Trimming left V 2 bases short and J 2 bases short, with 16 bases between. The length of the CDR3 is 17 residues. The germline gives CDR1 MNHNS, CDR2 SASEGT. In nucleotides, the CDR3 is TGTGCCAGCAGTGAAATGCCCAGGGGTTTTCGCAATCAGCCCCAGCATTTT. This translates into CASSEMPRGFRNQPQHF.

A few counts support this clonotype. The genes are TRBV6-6 and TRBJ2-1; no firm D call. Germline CDR1 reads MNHNY; CDR2 reads SVGAGI (reference sequence). The CDR3 is 11 residues long. Trimming stripped 0 bases from V and 9 bases from J, with 3 bases between. The CDR3 sequence: CASSYSPEQFF. The CDR3 nucleotides read TGTGCCAGCAGTTACTCTCCTGAGCAGTTCTTC.

V and J are TRBV18 and TRBJ2-2, with 7 bases aligning to TRBD2. The CDR3 is 18 residues long. The V gene's germline CDR1 is KGHSH and CDR2 LQKENI. V dropped 1 base and J dropped 3; count of bases not matched to a gene: 11. The CDR3 DNA reads TGTGCCAGCTCACCACATGTTTACGCGGGAGTGGACACCGGGGAGCTGTTTTTT. Translating gives CASSPHVYAGVDTGELFF.

The chain links TRBV15 to TRBJ2-5; TRBD2 is a possible D gene (5 bases). The CDR3 has 15 residues. V shed 3 bases and J shed 11 bases, with 22 bases lying between them. The germline V gene has CDR1 LNHNV and CDR2 YYDKDF (reference sequence). The CDR3 DNA is TGTGCCACCAGCAGGACCGAGACACTCTCGTGGGAGCAGTACTTC. It yields the protein CATSRTETLSWEQYF.

The rearrangement uses TRBV3-1 and TRBJ1-2, with 8 bases identical to TRBD1. Germline V lookup: CDR1 LGHDT, CDR2 YNNKEL (reference sequence). J was trimmed by 4 bases and V by 1 base; bases with no gene match: 8. The CDR3 spans 16 residues. The CDR3 nucleotides are TGTGCCAGCAGCCAAGTATCCGGGACAGGCTTCTATGGCTACACCTTC. It yields the protein CASSQVSGTGFYGYTF.